One sample yielded the 23 T cell receptor beta chains listed below, sequenced in a study of spatial heterogeneity in lung cancer. Time point described: sample taken at primary tumor resection. What these receptors recognize is not known. Study results and caveats: Mutation tallies in tumors tracked expanded intratumoral alpha and beta TCR counts.

TCRdb used MiXCR to reprocess the 5' RACE reads, holding one entry per CDR3 protein. The profile shows under 20,000 distinct CDR3 sequences, approximately 5.8% of them singletons. Specimen: lung tumor tissue, collected at surgery. Receptor source: a female donor with early-stage non-small cell lung cancer.

This clonotype was counted ten times or more. This CDR3 is missing its conserved last phenylalanine or tryptophan, likely due to a read error. No DNA is shown, since the ends of the CDR3 on it are uncertain; the CDR3 is the one TCRdb lists. Found in a library prepared for alpha chains, this beta chain is an off-target read, and its abundance has little meaning. J is TRBJ2-6 and V is TRBV5-6; TRBD1, as called in the table, went unchecked against the DNA. Including both end residues, the CDR3 is 10 amino acids long. From germline, CDR1 is SGHDT and CDR2 YYEEEE. The CDR3 region is CASSLETGPL.

This clonotype was recorded many times. This beta chain is a stray read from a library made for alpha chains; its abundance is not meaningful. This chain uses TRBV20-1 with TRBJ2-1; 8 nucleotides match TRBD2. Losses at the gene ends were 6 bases for V and 5 bases for J; bases not matched to a gene: 6. This CDR3 spans 13 amino acids. The germline V gene has CDR1 DFQATT and CDR2 SNEGSKA (reference sequence). CDR3 nucleotides: TGCAGTGCGCAGAGCGGGGGACACAATGAGCAGTTCTTC. Amino acid sequence: CSAQSGGHNEQFF.

This clonotype was seen repeatedly, ten times or more. This beta chain was picked up by a library intended for alpha chains and is off target, so its count carries little meaning. CDR3 coding DNA: TGTGCCAGCAGCTCAGGGACAGGGTACGACACTGAAGCTTTCTTT. Amino acid sequence: CASSSGTGYDTEAFF. The rearrangement joins TRBV7-8 to TRBJ1-1, with 9 nucleotides matching TRBD1. The CDR3 is 15 residues long. With V trimmed by 4 bases and J by 3 bases, 6 bases remained unmatched. Germline V gives CDR1 SGHVS, CDR2 FQNEAQ.

This clonotype was seen repeatedly, ten times or more. This beta chain turned up in a library designed for alpha chains; as an off-target read, its abundance says little. The chain combines TRBV9 with TRBJ2-7, with 8 bases aligning to TRBD2. Unmatched junction bases numbered 4, after V lost 0 bases and J lost 5 bases. This CDR3 is built from 14 residues. Per the germline V gene, CDR1 is SGDLS and CDR2 is YYNGEE. The CDR3 sequence: CASSVEAGVDEQYF. CDR3 DNA: TGTGCCAGCAGCGTAGAAGCGGGAGTGGACGAGCAGTACTTC.

With respect to this clonotype: Since the library was made to target alpha chains, this beta chain is a stray read and its abundance is not meaningful. The chain combines TRBV5-1 with TRBJ1-5, with a possible D match to TRBD1 (6 bases). In germline, CDR1 is SGHRS, CDR2 YFSETQ. The germline V and J ends were trimmed by 4 bases and 3 bases, with 11 bases remaining between them. The CDR3 contains 14 residues. The DNA of the CDR3 is TGCGCCAGCAGCGCGGACAGCCCCAATCAGCCCCAGCATTTT. This gives the protein CASSADSPNQPQHF.

A remark on this clonotype: Because this beta chain is a stray read in a library intended to capture alpha chains, its abundance should not be given much weight. The J gene is TRBJ1-2, the V gene TRBV3-1; the D is unclear. The germline V gene has CDR1 LGHDT and CDR2 YNNKEL (reference sequence). Trimming removed 0 bases at V and 4 bases at J, with 9 bases between. There are 14 residues in the CDR3. The CDR3 spells CASSQDLGSYGYTF. CDR3 DNA: TGTGCCAGCAGCCAAGATTTGGGATCCTATGGCTACACCTTC.

In this sample, this clonotype turned up many times. As an off-target read in a library built for alpha chains, this beta chain has a frequency of little significance. The gene calls are TRBV6-5 and TRBJ2-2; a weak D match, TRBD1 (5 bases). Germline CDR1 reads MNHEY; CDR2 reads SVGAGI. Trimming shortened V by 6 bases and J by 0 bases, and 17 bases separated the two germline ends. The CDR3 has 17 amino acids. The CDR3 DNA sequence: TGTGCCAGCAGCCCCTTTAGGGGTTCTACGAACACCGGGGAGCTGTTTTTT. This encodes CASSPFRGSTNTGELFF.

This clonotype was observed many times. Since the library was made to target alpha chains, this beta chain is a stray read and its abundance is not meaningful. The chain employs TRBV12-3 or TRBV12-4 and TRBJ2-5; TRBD1 matches 9 bases. V dropped 5 bases and J dropped 3; count of bases not matched to a gene: 4. The CDR3 is 14 amino acids. The CDR3 region has the DNA TGTGCCAGCAGTCCTTGGACAGGGGAAGAGACCCAGTACTTC. Amino acids: CASSPWTGEETQYF.

This clonotype has at least ten counts. This beta chain appears as a stray read in a library generated for alpha chains; its size is not informative. The chain employs TRBV5-4 and TRBJ2-1, with 7 nucleotides matching TRBD2. Germline V CDR1 and CDR2: SGHNT, YYREEE (reference sequence). The CDR3 consists of 15 residues. The V segment lost 0 bases and the J segment 1 base; nucleotides outside the gene matches: 1. CDR3 sequence (DNA): TGTGCCAGCAGCTTGGCCGGGAGGTCCTACAATGAGCAGTTCTTC. Residues: CASSLAGRSYNEQFF. The full variable domain, completed using reference TRBV5-4 and TRBJ2-1, is ETGVTQSPTHLIKTRGQQVTLRCSSQSGHNTVSWYQQALGQGPQFIFQYYREEENGRGNFPPRFSGLQFPNYSSELNVNALELDDSALYLCASSLAGRSYNEQFFGPGTRLTVL.

This clonotype was counted at least ten times. This beta chain was picked up by a library intended for alpha chains and is off target, so its count carries little meaning. The CDR3 coding sequence is TGTGCCACCAGCAGAGATGGACTGGGAGCTTTCTTT. Translating it yields CATSRDGLGAFF. The chain recombines TRBV15 with TRBJ1-1; D gene ambiguous. V was cut by 0 bases and J by 10 bases, with 9 bases left in between. The CDR3 consists of 12 residues. Looked up from germline, CDR1 is LNHNV and CDR2 is YYDKDF (reference sequence).

Of note for this clonotype: The library was designed around alpha chains, so this beta chain is a stray read whose abundance carries little weight. The V and J genes are TRBV5-1 and TRBJ2-6; no definite D call. Germline lookup yields CDR1 SGHRS and CDR2 YFSETQ. Trimming cost V 0 bases and J 0 bases, with 10 bases left between them. The CDR3 contains 17 residues. The CDR3 protein is CASSLEVPNSGANVLTF. In DNA form, the CDR3 reads TGCGCCAGCAGCTTGGAAGTGCCGAACTCTGGGGCCAACGTCCTGACTTTC.

This clonotype was seen many times. A library prepared for alpha chains yielded this beta chain as an off-target read; its size is of little meaning. The V call is TRBV7-2, the J call TRBJ2-2, with D hard to call. Germline CDR1 is SGHTA and CDR2 is FQGNSA. The CDR3 length is 13 residues. V lost 0 bases and J lost 7, with 6 bases in between. The CDR3 nucleotides read TGTGCCAGCAGCTTAGCAGTAATCGGGGAGCTGTTTTTT. It codes for CASSLAVIGELFF.

In the case of this clonotype: Within a library made for alpha chains, this beta chain is off target, and its count is uninformative. The genes are TRBV5-1 and TRBJ2-7; D gene ambiguous. This CDR3 comprises 13 residues. The germline V and J ends were trimmed by 4 bases and 4 bases, with 12 bases remaining between them. Germline CDR1 and CDR2: SGHRS and YFSETQ. The CDR3 DNA reads TGCGCCAGCAGCGTGGGGTCCTTTTACGAGCAGTACTTC. It is translated as CASSVGSFYEQYF.

A note on this clonotype: A library made for alpha chains picked up this beta chain off target, so its size means little. The chain combines TRBV5-1 with TRBJ2-6; unclear D gene. V lost 1 base to trimming and J lost 0 bases, with 11 bases between them. The CDR3 is 17 residues long. Germline CDR1 SGHRS, CDR2 YFSETQ. CDR3 sequence reads: CASSLFPDGSGANVLTF. The CDR3 region has the DNA TGCGCCAGCAGCTTGTTCCCCGACGGCTCTGGGGCCAACGTCCTGACTTTC. Drawing the rest from reference TRBV5-1 and TRBJ2-6, the complete variable domain is KAGVTQTPRYLIKTRGQQVTLSCSPISGHRSVSWYQQTPGQGLQFLFEYFSETQRNKGNFPGRFSGRQFSNSRSEMNVSTLELGDSALYLCASSLFPDGSGANVLTFGAGSRLTVL.

About this clonotype: This beta chain is a stray read from a library made for alpha chains; its abundance is not meaningful. This chain connects TRBV7-8 to TRBJ2-7; D assignment may be TRBD1 or TRBD2 (5 bases each). From germline, CDR1 is SGHVS and CDR2 FQNEAQ. This CDR3 contains 16 residues. V shed 0 bases and J shed 2 bases, with 14 bases lying between them. For the CDR3, the DNA is TGTGCCAGCAGCTTAGCCGGGTCAGGGACGACCTACGAGCAGTACTTC. As protein: CASSLAGSGTTYEQYF. Looking up the rest from reference TRBV7-8 and TRBJ2-7 gives the full variable domain: GAGVSQSPRYKVAKRGQDVALRCDPISGHVSLFWYQQALGQGPEFLTYFQNEAQLDKSGLPSDRFFAERPEGSVSTLKIQRTQQEDSAVYLCASSLAGSGTTYEQYFGPGTRLTVT.

This clonotype was counted ten times or more. In a library made to pick up alpha chains, this beta chain is a stray read with a size that means little. The chain recombines TRBV9 with TRBJ2-7; the match to TRBD1 covers 8 bases. This CDR3 is built from 14 residues. J lost 3 bases, V lost 3 bases, and 5 bases had no gene match. The germline gives CDR1 SGDLS, CDR2 YYNGEE. The CDR3 region is CASSGGQGSYEQYF. The CDR3 DNA reads TGTGCCAGCAGCGGAGGACAGGGAAGCTACGAGCAGTACTTC.

This clonotype was seen repeatedly, ten times or more. This beta chain is an off-target read within a library intended for alpha chains, so its frequency means little. The CDR3 sequence: CASSQRGRRNNNEQFF. The CDR3 bases are TGTGCCAGCAGCCAGCGGGGGAGACGAAATAACAATGAGCAGTTCTTC. J is TRBJ2-1 and V is TRBV14; 7 bases are a match to TRBD2. This CDR3 comprises 16 residues. Germline assignment: CDR1 SGHDN and CDR2 FVKESK. The trim removed 3 bases at V and 5 bases at J, leaving 10 bases unmatched.

This clonotype has ten or more counts. This beta chain is an off-target read within a library intended for alpha chains, so its frequency means little. J is TRBJ2-1 and V is TRBV7-3; D uncertain. The germline V gene has CDR1 SGHTA and CDR2 FQGTGA. The CDR3 totals 12 residues. V was clipped by 0 bases and J by 9 bases, with 6 bases between them. CDR3 coding DNA: TGTGCCAGCAGCTTAACGGGGTCTGAGCAGTTCTTC. Translating gives CASSLTGSEQFF. Looking up the rest from reference TRBV7-3 and TRBJ2-1 gives the full variable domain: GAGVSQTPSNKVTEKGKYVELRCDPISGHTALYWYRQSLGQGPEFLIYFQGTGAADDSGLPNDRFFAVRPEGSVSTLKIQRTERGDSAVYLCASSLTGSEQFFGPGTRLTVL.

This clonotype was counted ten times or more. This beta chain came through as a stray read in a library set up for alpha chains, and its size says little. The chain combines TRBV7-8 with TRBJ2-1; 16 bases are a match to TRBD2. Germline V gives CDR1 SGHVS, CDR2 FQNEAQ. The CDR3 is 16 residues long. The V and J ends lost 5 bases and 9 bases, in that order; junction bases with no gene match: 7. The CDR3 spells CASSIGTSGRAGEQFF. CDR3 DNA sequence: TGTGCCAGCAGCATCGGGACTAGCGGGAGGGCTGGTGAGCAGTTCTTC.

In this sample, this clonotype turned up a few times. The library was built for alpha chains, so this beta chain is an off-target read and its size means little. V gene TRBV5-5 combines with J gene TRBJ1-6; 9 bases agree with TRBD1. This CDR3 is 16 amino acids long. With V trimmed by 3 bases and J by 2 bases, 3 bases remained unmatched. Germline V lookup: CDR1 SGHKS, CDR2 YYEKEE (reference sequence). The CDR3 here is CASSSGQGTYNSPLHF. CDR3 bases: TGTGCCAGCAGCTCGGGACAGGGCACCTATAATTCACCCCTCCACTTT.

As to this clonotype: This beta chain is a stray read from a library made for alpha chains; its abundance is not meaningful. The genes are TRBV5-1 and TRBJ2-7, with a tentative D call TRBD2 (7 bases). V was shortened by 3 bases and J by 8 bases, with 18 bases between the two germline ends. The CDR3 runs to 14 residues. Germline V gene lookup returns CDR1 SGHRS and CDR2 YFSETQ. The CDR3 DNA follows: TGCGCCAGCAGCTGGTCCAGGGGAGGGGAGAAGCAGTACTTC. It translates to CASSWSRGGEKQYF. The complete variable domain, with remaining parts taken from reference TRBV5-1 and TRBJ2-7, reads KAGVTQTPRYLIKTRGQQVTLSCSPISGHRSVSWYQQTPGQGLQFLFEYFSETQRNKGNFPGRFSGRQFSNSRSEMNVSTLELGDSALYLCASSWSRGGEKQYFGPGTRLTVT.

This clonotype was counted a few times. A library made for alpha chains picked up this beta chain off target, so its size means little. The V and J genes are TRBV27 and TRBJ2-3; 13 bases are a match to TRBD2. V lost 8 bases, J lost 0 bases, and 8 bases stayed unmatched. This CDR3 has 17 amino acids. Germline values: CDR1 MNHEY, CDR2 SMNVEV (reference sequence). CDR3 in amino acids: CASALAGGPGSTDTQYF. The CDR3 DNA follows: TGTGCCAGCGCACTAGCGGGAGGGCCCGGGAGCACAGATACGCAGTATTTT.

This clonotype was observed many times. With the library built for alpha chains, this beta chain is off target and its frequency is not meaningful. CDR3 protein: CASSLASRDSQETQYF. The CDR3 bases are TGTGCCAGCAGTTTGGCAAGCAGGGACAGCCAAGAGACCCAGTACTTC. The chain links TRBV12-3 or TRBV12-4 to TRBJ2-5; TRBD1 agrees at 7 bases. The CDR3 has 16 residues. Trimming removed 3 bases from V and 1 base from J; junction bases left unmatched: 8.